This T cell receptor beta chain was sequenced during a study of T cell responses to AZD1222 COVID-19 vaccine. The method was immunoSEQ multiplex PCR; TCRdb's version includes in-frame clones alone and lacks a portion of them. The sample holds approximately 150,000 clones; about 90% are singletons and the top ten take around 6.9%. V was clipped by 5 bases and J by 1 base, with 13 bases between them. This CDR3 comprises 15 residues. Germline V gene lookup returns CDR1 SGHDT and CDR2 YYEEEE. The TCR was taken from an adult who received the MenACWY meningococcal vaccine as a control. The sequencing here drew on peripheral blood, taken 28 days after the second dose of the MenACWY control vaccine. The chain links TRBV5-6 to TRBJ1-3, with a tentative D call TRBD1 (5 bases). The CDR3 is CASSGLDISGNTIYF. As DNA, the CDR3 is TGTGCCAGCAGTGGTTTGGACATTTCTGGAAACACCATATATTTT.